Listed below are T cell receptor beta chains from one sample, sequenced in a study of T cells after yellow fever vaccination. One entry per CDR3 protein results from TCRdb running MiXCR on the 5' RACE reads. The data contain around 600,000 distinct CDR3 sequences, roughly 12% of them singletons. Sequencing used PBMCs, obtained on the day of the yellow fever booster vaccination. These receptors were obtained from a man aged 25-40 years who received the YFV17D yellow fever vaccine. CDR3s include the opening cysteine and the closing phenylalanine or tryptophan. The D gene is left open where the match is weak. Not all rows give a size; the values are once, few, many and, for expanded clones, a class.

d_gene,abundance,len,j_gene,v_gene,CDR3nt,CDR3aa
.,few,21,TRBJ2-3,TRBV7-2,TGTGCCAGCAGCTCATCGGGTTGGGGACCAATCTTAAGTCTGGGCACAGATACGCAGTATTTT,CASSSSGWGPILSLGTDTQYF
.,few,9,TRBJ2-1,TRBV5-1,TGCGCCAGCATCCATGAGCAGTTCTTC,CASIHEQFF
.,few,16,TRBJ1-5,TRBV28,TGTGCCAGCAGCCCCTTAGAGGGAGGTGGTAATCAGCCCCAGCATTTT,CASSPLEGGGNQPQHF
TRBD1,many,14,TRBJ2-5,TRBV6-1,TGTGCCAGCAGCCCACAGGGGGCGCGAGAGACCCAGTACTTC,CASSPQGARETQYF
.,.,16,TRBJ2-7,TRBV14,TGTGCCAGCAGCCAAGTAAGAGGGGAAGGGGCTTACGAGCAGTACTTC,CASSQVRGEGAYEQYF
.,.,12,TRBJ2-1,TRBV12-3/TRBV12-4,TGTGCCAGCAGTTTTGAAGGGTTTGAGCAGTTCTTC,CASSFEGFEQFF
TRBD1,.,14,TRBJ2-1,TRBV5-4,TGTGCCAGTAGAAGACAGGGCACTTACAATGAGCAGTTCTTC,CASRRQGTYNEQFF
TRBD1,few,15,TRBJ2-7,TRBV12-3/TRBV12-4,TGTGCCAGCAGTTTCCGAGGGACAGTGGGGGACGAGCAGTACTTC,CASSFRGTVGDEQYF
.,.,12,TRBJ1-1,TRBV7-2,TGTGCCAGCAGCTTAGAGGGCATATCAGCTTTCTTT,CASSLEGISAFF
.,few,15,TRBJ2-2,TRBV7-9,TGTGCCAGCAGCTTGTTAGGGGACTCCACCGGGGAGCTGTTTTTT,CASSLLGDSTGELFF
TRBD2,.,14,TRBJ2-7,TRBV20-1,TGCAGTGCTCCCCCAGGCCTAGCGGGCTACGAGCAGTACTTC,CSAPPGLAGYEQYF
.,.,13,TRBJ2-3,TRBV20-1,TGCAGTGCTAGAGATGCCCGCACAGATACGCAGTATTTT,CSARDARTDTQYF
TRBD2,few,16,TRBJ2-5,TRBV5-1,TGCGCCAGCAGCTTGGCCTCGCCCGGAGCGGGGTGGACCCAGTACTTC,CASSLASPGAGWTQYF
TRBD1,many,19,TRBJ2-6,TRBV14,TGTGCCAGCAGCCATATCCGGGACAGGGGGCTTGTTGGGGCCAACGTCCTGACTTTC,CASSHIRDRGLVGANVLTF
.,few,15,TRBJ2-5,TRBV6-1,TGTGCCAGCGCTGGGGCGGGGTCACTCCAAGAGACCCAGTACTTC,CASAGAGSLQETQYF
TRBD1,.,15,TRBJ1-1,TRBV11-2,TGTGCCAGCAGCACCGGACAGGGGGCAAACACTGAAGCTTTCTTT,CASSTGQGANTEAFF
.,.,16,TRBJ2-3,TRBV12-3/TRBV12-4,TGTGCCAGCAGTGCCCACAGGAGTAGAAGCGCAGATACGCAGTATTTT,CASSAHRSRSADTQYF
.,few,14,TRBJ2-7,TRBV10-3,TGTGCCATCAGTGATTACTCGGGGAGCTACGAGCAGTACTTC,CAISDYSGSYEQYF
.,.,12,TRBJ2-3,TRBV20-1,TGCAGTGCTACTGACCGCACAGATACGCAGTATTTT,CSATDRTDTQYF
.,few,14,TRBJ2-3,TRBV7-2,TGTGCCAGCAGCCCCCGACAGACCACAGATACGCAGTATTTT,CASSPRQTTDTQYF
.,many,14,TRBJ2-5,TRBV7-2,TGTGCCAGCAGCCCAGGACCAAGCCAAGAGACCCAGTACTTC,CASSPGPSQETQYF
.,.,14,TRBJ2-7,TRBV27,TGTGCCAGCAGTTTATCCAGGTTTCCCTACGAGCAGTACTTC,CASSLSRFPYEQYF
TRBD1,many,15,TRBJ2-7,TRBV20-1,TGCAGTGCTCGCCCCCTTGAGACAGGGACGTACGAGCAGTACTTC,CSARPLETGTYEQYF
TRBD2,few,15,TRBJ2-1,TRBV6-1,TGTGCCGGCAAGCGGGAGGGTTTCTCCTACAATGAGCAGTTCTTC,CAGKREGFSYNEQFF
.,many,15,TRBJ1-2,TRBV12-3/TRBV12-4,TGTGCCAGCAGTCCTAGAGGGGGTACTAACTATGGCTACACCTTC,CASSPRGGTNYGYTF
TRBD1,.,15,TRBJ1-5,TRBV20-1,TGCAGTGCTAGATCAGGGGGCGGTGGCAATCAGCCCCAGCATTTT,CSARSGGGGNQPQHF
TRBD2,few,16,TRBJ2-3,TRBV28,TGTGCCAGCAGTCCAACTAGCGGGAGTGAGGTAGATACGCAGTATTTT,CASSPTSGSEVDTQYF
.,few,14,TRBJ2-3,TRBV5-1,TGCGCCAGCACTTGGGAAGGGGGCACAGATACGCAGTATTTT,CASTWEGGTDTQYF
TRBD1,.,19,TRBJ2-2,TRBV12-3/TRBV12-4,TGTGCCAGCAGGGGGGTTCCGGGGACAGGGGGCGAGTGGACCGGGGAGCTGTTTTTT,CASRGVPGTGGEWTGELFF
TRBD1,.,15,TRBJ2-1,TRBV20-1,TGCAGTGCTAGATCCGGCAGGGGGCGGAGAAATGAGCAGTTCTTC,CSARSGRGRRNEQFF
.,few,15,TRBJ2-3,TRBV5-6,TGTGCCAGCAGCCCCCCCGGCACCTACACAGATACGCAGTATTTT,CASSPPGTYTDTQYF
.,few,11,TRBJ1-4,TRBV28,TGTGCCAGCAGTTTGGATGCAAAACTGTTTTTT,CASSLDAKLFF
TRBD2,few,18,TRBJ2-1,TRBV29-1,TGCAGCGTTGACGGGACTAGCGGGAGATGGGAGTCCTACAATGAGCAGTTCTTC,CSVDGTSGRWESYNEQFF
.,.,16,TRBJ2-3,TRBV13,TGTGCCAGCAGCCACAGCCCCGTGGGGGACACAGATACGCAGTATTTT,CASSHSPVGDTDTQYF
.,.,14,TRBJ2-1,TRBV19,TGTGCCAGTAGTAAGGATGCTAGATTCAGTGAGCAGTTCTTC,CASSKDARFSEQFF
.,.,14,TRBJ2-5,TRBV7-2,TGTGCCAGCAGATTTAGCGGATATCAAGAGACCCAGTACTTC,CASRFSGYQETQYF
.,few,12,TRBJ2-1,TRBV5-1,TGCGCCAGCAGTTTAATGAGCAATGAGCAGTTCTTC,CASSLMSNEQFF
.,few,14,TRBJ2-1,TRBV3-1,TGTGCCAGCAAAGAGAAGTGGGACCACAATGAGCAGTTCTTC,CASKEKWDHNEQFF
.,few,11,TRBJ1-1,TRBV18,TGTGCCAGCTCACCACGGAGGGGGGCTTTCTTT,CASSPRRGAFF
TRBD1,.,14,TRBJ2-7,TRBV20-1,TGCAGTGCTAGGATGGGGACAGGCCTCTACGAGCAGTACTTC,CSARMGTGLYEQYF
.,few,16,TRBJ2-2,TRBV7-3,TGTGCCAGCAGCTTACCGCTAGCCGCGAACACCGGGGAGCTGTTTTTT,CASSLPLAANTGELFF
.,many,13,TRBJ2-1,TRBV29-1,TGCAGCGTGGGACGGCCCTCGGACAATGAGCAGTTCTTC,CSVGRPSDNEQFF
.,many,13,TRBJ2-1,TRBV12-3/TRBV12-4,TGTGCCACCCGGATGGGTAAATACAATGAGCAGTTCTTC,CATRMGKYNEQFF
.,.,15,TRBJ2-1,TRBV9,TGTGCCAGCAGCGTAGTAGCGGAGTCCTACAATGAGCAGTTCTTC,CASSVVAESYNEQFF
TRBD2,few,16,TRBJ2-1,TRBV2,TGTGCCAGCAGTGAATGGGAGGGGAGCTCCTACAATGAGCAGTTCTTC,CASSEWEGSSYNEQFF
.,few,15,TRBJ2-5,TRBV4-3,TGCGCCAGCAGCCAAGATATCGGGGGCAGGGAGACCCAGTACTTC,CASSQDIGGRETQYF
.,few,12,TRBJ2-7,TRBV19,TGTGCCAGTAGAGGACAGACCTACGAGCAGTACTTC,CASRGQTYEQYF
.,.,14,TRBJ2-3,TRBV10-3,TGTGCCATCCGGGAGCGGGTAGGGACAGATACGCAGTATTTT,CAIRERVGTDTQYF
.,few,13,TRBJ2-7,TRBV18,TGTGCCAGCTCACCACCGCAGGGAAGCGAGCAGTACTTC,CASSPPQGSEQYF
.,.,13,TRBJ2-2,TRBV24-1,TGTGCCACCCAAAGCCAGAACACCGGGGAGCTGTTTTTT,CATQSQNTGELFF
.,many,11,TRBJ2-1,TRBV6-2/TRBV6-3,TGTGCCAGCAGTTACTATGGGGAGCAGTTCTTC,CASSYYGEQFF
TRBD2,few,16,TRBJ2-5,TRBV12-3/TRBV12-4,TGTGCCAGCAGTTTAGTAGCGGGAGGGCCAGGGGAGACCCAGTACTTC,CASSLVAGGPGETQYF
TRBD2,few,14,TRBJ2-7,TRBV19,TGTGCCAGTAGTATGGGGCTAGCGGGACACGAGCAGTACTTC,CASSMGLAGHEQYF
.,few,15,TRBJ2-7,TRBV2,TGTGCCAGCAGTGATGGTGGTATTACTTCCTACGAGCAGTACTTC,CASSDGGITSYEQYF
TRBD1,.,12,TRBJ1-2,TRBV6-6,TGTGCCAGCAGCCGCGACAGGGGCGGCTACACCTTC,CASSRDRGGYTF